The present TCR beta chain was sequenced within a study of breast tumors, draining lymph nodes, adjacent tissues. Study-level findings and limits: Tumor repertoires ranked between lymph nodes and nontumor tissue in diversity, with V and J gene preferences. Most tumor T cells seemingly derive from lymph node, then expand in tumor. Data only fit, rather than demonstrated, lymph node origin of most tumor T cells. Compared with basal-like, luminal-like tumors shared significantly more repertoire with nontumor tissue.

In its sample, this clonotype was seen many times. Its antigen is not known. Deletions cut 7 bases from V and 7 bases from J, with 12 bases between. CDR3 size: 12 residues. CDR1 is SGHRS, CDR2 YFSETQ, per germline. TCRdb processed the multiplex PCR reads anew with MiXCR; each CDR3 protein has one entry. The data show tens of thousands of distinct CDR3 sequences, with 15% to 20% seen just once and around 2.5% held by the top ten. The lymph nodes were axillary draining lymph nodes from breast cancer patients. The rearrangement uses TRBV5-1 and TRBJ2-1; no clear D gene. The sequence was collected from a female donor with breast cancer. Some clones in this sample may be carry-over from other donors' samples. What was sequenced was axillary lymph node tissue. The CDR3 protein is CASFRDRNEQFF. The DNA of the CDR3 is TGCGCCAGCTTCCGCGACCGGAATGAGCAGTTCTTC.